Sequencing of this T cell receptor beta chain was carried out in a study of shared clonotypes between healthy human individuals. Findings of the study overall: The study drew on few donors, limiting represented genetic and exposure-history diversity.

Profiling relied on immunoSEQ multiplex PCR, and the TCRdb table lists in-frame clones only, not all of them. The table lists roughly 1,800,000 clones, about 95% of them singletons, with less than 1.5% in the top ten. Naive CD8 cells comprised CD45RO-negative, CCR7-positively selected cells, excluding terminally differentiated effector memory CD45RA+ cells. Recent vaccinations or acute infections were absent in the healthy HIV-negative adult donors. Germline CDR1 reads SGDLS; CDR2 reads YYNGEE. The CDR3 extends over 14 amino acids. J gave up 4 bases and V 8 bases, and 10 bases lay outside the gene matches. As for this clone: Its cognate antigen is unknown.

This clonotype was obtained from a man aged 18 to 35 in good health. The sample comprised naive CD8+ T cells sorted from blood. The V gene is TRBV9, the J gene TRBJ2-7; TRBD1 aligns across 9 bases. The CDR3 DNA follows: TGTGCCAGTTCCCTCGGACAGGGGCATTACGAGCAGTACTTC. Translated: CASSLGQGHYEQYF.